This T cell receptor beta chain originates from a study of radiotherapy plus CTLA-4 blockade in lung cancer. Study-level background: With roughly 28% of patients having disease control, objective responses were seen in under 20%.

Points from the study as a whole: According to reports, early shifts in blood T cell clones, alongside interferon-beta, forecast response most accurately. Radiotherapy with ipilimumab was followed by blood expansion of tumor-derived clones.

Assay used: immunoSEQ multiplex PCR; TCRdb lists only in-frame clones, some missing. The table has 75,000 to 95,000 clones, roughly 80% seen once; the top ten hold around 25%. The CDR3 is 15 residues long. The germline V gene encodes CDR1 SGDLS and CDR2 YYNGEE. With 5 bases clipped from V and 5 bases from J, the junction kept 11 bases outside the gene matches. Turning to this clone: Its antigen is currently unknown.

Patients with chemo-refractory metastatic non-small-cell lung cancer received focal radiation plus CTLA-4 blockade with ipilimumab. This receptor was obtained from a human donor with non-small cell lung cancer that progressed on radiotherapy plus ipilimumab. V and J are TRBV9 and TRBJ2-3, with 7 bases matching TRBD1. Here the sequenced sample was peripheral blood, taken from a patient treated with radiotherapy plus ipilimumab. Here the CDR3 reads CASSARSGGQDTQYF. The CDR3, as DNA: TGTGCCAGCAGTGCTCGGTCAGGGGGTCAAGATACGCAGTATTTT.